This T cell receptor beta chain was sequenced for a study of identical twins. TCRdb called the 5' RACE reads again in MiXCR, with one record for every CDR3 protein. The sample comprises about 240,000 distinct CDR3 sequences, about 10% of which are singletons, and 10% rests with the top ten. The CDR3 runs to 15 residues. The germline V and J ends were trimmed by 5 bases and 2 bases, with 12 bases remaining between them. Germline lookup yields CDR1 MDHEN and CDR2 SYDVKM. The chain couples TRBV28 to TRBJ2-2; no firm D call. The receptor was derived from a man in his fifties or sixties in good health. Sequenced material: memory T cells sorted from blood. For the CDR3, the DNA is TGTGCCAGCAGTCCACAGTCGGGTAACACCGGGGAGCTGTTTTTT. This gives the protein CASSPQSGNTGELFF.